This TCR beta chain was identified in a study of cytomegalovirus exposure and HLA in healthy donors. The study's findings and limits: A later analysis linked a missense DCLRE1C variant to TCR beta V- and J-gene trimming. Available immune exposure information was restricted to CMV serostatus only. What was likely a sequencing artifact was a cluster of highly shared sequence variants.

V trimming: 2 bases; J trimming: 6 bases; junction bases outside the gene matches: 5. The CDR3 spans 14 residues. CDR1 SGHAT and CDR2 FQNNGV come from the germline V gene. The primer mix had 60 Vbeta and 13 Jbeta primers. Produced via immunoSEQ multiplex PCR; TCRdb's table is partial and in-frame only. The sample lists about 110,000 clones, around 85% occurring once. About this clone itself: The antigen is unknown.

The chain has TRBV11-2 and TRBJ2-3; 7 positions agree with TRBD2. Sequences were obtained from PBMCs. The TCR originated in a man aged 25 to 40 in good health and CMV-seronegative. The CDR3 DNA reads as TGTGCCAGCAGCTTAACAGCGGGAAAGGATACGCAGTATTTT. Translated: CASSLTAGKDTQYF.